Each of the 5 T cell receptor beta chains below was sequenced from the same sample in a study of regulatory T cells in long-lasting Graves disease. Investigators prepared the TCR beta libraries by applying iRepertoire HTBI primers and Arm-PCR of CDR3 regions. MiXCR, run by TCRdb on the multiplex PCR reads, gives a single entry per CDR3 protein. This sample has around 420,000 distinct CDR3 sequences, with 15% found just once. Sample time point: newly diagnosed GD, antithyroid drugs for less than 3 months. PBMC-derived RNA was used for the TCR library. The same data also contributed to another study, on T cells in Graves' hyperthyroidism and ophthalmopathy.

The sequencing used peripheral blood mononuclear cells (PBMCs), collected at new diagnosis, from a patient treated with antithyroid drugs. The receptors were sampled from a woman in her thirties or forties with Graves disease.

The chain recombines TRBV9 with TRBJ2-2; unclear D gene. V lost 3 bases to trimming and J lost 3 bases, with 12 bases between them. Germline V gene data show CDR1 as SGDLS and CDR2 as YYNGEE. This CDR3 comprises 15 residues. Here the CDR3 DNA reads TGTGCCAGCAGCGGACGAGTGGGCGACACCGGGGAGCTGTTTTTT. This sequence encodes CASSGRVGDTGELFF.

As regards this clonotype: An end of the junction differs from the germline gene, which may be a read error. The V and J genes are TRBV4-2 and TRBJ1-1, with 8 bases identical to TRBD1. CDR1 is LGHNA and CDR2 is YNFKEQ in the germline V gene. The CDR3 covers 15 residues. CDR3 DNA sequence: TGTGCCAGCAGCCAAGATGCAGGGGGCAGGACTGAAGCTCTCTTT. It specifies CASSQDAGGRTEALF.

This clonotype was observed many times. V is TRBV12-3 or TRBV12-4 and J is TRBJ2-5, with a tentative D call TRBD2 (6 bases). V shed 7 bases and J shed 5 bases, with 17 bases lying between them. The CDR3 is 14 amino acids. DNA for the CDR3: TGTGCCAGCAATTTCTGGGGCGGGAAGGAGACCCAGTACTTC. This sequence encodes CASNFWGGKETQYF.

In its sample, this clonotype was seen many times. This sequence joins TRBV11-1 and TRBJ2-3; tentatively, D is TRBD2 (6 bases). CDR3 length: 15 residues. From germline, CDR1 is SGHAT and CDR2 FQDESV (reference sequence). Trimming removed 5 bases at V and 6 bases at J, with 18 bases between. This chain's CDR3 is CASSQTGLMHDTQYF. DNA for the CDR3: TGTGCCAGCAGCCAAACAGGACTAATGCACGATACGCAGTATTTT.

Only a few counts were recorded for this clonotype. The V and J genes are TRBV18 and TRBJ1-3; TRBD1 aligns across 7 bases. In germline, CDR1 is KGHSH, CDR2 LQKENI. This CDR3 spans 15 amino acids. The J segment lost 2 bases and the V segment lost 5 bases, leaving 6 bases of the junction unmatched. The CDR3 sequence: CASSIDRATGNTIYF. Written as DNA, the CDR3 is TGTGCCAGCTCAATAGACAGGGCAACTGGAAACACCATATATTTT.